One TCR beta chain is described in this entry. This sample is part of a study of T cells in Graves' hyperthyroidism and ophthalmopathy. TCR beta CDR3 regions were amplified from RNA transcripts. In the first-round RT-PCR of the TCR CDR3, the HTBI primer set was used. MiXCR, run by TCRdb on the multiplex PCR reads, gives a single entry per CDR3 protein. The profile shows a few hundred thousand distinct CDR3 sequences, roughly 14% of them singletons. Germline CDR1 DFQATT, CDR2 SNEGSKA (reference sequence). Trimming removed 6 bases from V and 3 bases from J, with 18 bases in between. The CDR3 consists of 14 residues. The PBMCs studied were ones that came from roughly 9.4 ml fresh peripheral blood.

The J gene is TRBJ2-7, the V gene TRBV20-1; TRBD2 is a possible D gene (6 bases). The sequence was obtained from a woman in her twenties or thirties with Graves' hyperthyroidism. The source material was blood. CDR3 sequence: CSAEVPGLGYEQYF. The CDR3, as DNA: TGCAGTGCAGAGGTCCCGGGACTGGGCTACGAGCAGTACTTC.